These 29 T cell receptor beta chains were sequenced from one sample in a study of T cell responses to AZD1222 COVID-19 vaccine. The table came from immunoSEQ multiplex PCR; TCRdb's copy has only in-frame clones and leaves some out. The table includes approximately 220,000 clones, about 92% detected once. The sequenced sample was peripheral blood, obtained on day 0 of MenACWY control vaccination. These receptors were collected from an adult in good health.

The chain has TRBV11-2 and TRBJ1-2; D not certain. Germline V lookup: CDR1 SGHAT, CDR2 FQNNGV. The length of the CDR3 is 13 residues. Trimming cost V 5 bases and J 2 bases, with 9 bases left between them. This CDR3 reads CASSPVGNYGYTF. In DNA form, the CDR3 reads TGTGCCAGCAGCCCAGTGGGGAACTATGGCTACACCTTC.

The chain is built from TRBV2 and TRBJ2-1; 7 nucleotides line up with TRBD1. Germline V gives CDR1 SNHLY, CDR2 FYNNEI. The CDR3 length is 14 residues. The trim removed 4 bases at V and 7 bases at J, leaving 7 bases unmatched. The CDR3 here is CASSVGTAKNEQFF. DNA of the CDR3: TGTGCCAGCAGTGTGGGGACAGCGAAAAATGAGCAGTTCTTC. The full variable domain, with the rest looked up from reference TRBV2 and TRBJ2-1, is EPEVTQTPSHQVTQMGQEVILRCVPISNHLYFYWYRQILGQKVEFLVSFYNNEISEKSEIFDDQFSVERPDGSNFTLKIRSTKLEDSAMYFCASSVGTAKNEQFFGPGTRLTVL.

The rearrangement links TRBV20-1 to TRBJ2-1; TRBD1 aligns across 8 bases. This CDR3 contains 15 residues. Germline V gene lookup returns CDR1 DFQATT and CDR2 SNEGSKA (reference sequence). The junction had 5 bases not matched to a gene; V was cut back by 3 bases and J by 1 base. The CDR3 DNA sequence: TGCAGTGCTAGTACCCGGGACAGGTCCTACAATGAGCAGTTCTTC. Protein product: CSASTRDRSYNEQFF.

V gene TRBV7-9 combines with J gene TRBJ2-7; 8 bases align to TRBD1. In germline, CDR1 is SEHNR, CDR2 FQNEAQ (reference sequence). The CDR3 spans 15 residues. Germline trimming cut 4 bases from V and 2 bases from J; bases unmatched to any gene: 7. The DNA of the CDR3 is TGTGCCAGCAGCTCTCGGACAGGGTTTACCTACGAGCAGTACTTC. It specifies CASSSRTGFTYEQYF.

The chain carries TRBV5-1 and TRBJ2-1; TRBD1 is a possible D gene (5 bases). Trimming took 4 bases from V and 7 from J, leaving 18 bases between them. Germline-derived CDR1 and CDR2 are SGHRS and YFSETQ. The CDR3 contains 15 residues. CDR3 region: CASSRTRLTANEQFF. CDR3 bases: TGCGCCAGCAGCCGTACCCGATTGACAGCAAATGAGCAGTTCTTC.

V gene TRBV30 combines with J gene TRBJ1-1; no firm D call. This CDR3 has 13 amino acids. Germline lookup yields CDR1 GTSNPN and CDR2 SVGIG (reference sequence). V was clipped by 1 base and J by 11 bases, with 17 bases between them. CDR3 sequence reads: CAWSGGAINVAFF. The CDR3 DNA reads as TGTGCCTGGAGTGGGGGTGCAATAAACGTGGCTTTCTTT.

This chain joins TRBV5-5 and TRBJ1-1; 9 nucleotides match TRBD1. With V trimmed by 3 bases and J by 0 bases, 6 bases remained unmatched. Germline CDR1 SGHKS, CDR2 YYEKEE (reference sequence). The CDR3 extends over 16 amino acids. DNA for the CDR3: TGTGCCAGCAGCTGGGGGACAGGGCTGATGAACACTGAAGCTTTCTTT. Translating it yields CASSWGTGLMNTEAFF. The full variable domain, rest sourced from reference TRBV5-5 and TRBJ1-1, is DAGVTQSPTHLIKTRGQQVTLRCSPISGHKSVSWYQQVLGQGPQFIFQYYEKEERGRGNFPDRFSARQFPNYSSELNVNALLLGDSALYLCASSWGTGLMNTEAFFGQGTRLTVV.

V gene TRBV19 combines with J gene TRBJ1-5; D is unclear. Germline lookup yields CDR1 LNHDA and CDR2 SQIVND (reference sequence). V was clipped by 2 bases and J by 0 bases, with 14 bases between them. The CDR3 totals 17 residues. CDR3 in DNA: TGTGCCAGTAGTATAACGTCGGGTGCTTTTAGCAATCAGCCCCAGCATTTT. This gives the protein CASSITSGAFSNQPQHF.

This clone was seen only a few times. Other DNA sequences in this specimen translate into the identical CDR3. The CDR3 region has the DNA TGCGCCAGCAGCCAAGAGAGGGGGGCGAGAGGCTACACCTTC. It specifies CASSQERGARGYTF. J is TRBJ1-2 and V is TRBV4-3; tentative D call: TRBD1 (6 bases). This CDR3 comprises 14 residues. Trimming cost V 0 bases and J 8 bases, with 13 bases left between them. CDR1 is LGHNA and CDR2 is YSLEER in the germline V gene.

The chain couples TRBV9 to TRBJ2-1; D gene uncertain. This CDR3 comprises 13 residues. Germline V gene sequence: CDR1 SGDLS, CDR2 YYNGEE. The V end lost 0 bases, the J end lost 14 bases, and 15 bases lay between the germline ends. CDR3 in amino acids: CASSVATNGLEFF. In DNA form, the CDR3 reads TGTGCCAGCAGCGTAGCTACGAATGGTCTAGAGTTCTTC.

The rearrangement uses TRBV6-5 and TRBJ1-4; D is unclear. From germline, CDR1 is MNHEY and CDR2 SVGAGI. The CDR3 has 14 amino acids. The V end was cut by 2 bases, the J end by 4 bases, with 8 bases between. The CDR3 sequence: CASSYRQDNEKLFF. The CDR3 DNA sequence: TGTGCCAGCAGTTACAGGCAGGATAATGAAAAACTGTTTTTT.

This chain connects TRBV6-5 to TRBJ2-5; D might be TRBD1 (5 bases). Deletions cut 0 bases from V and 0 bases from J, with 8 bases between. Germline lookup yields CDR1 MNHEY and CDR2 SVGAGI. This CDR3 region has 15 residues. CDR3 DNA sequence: TGTGCCAGCAGTTACTCTTTGGGGCACCAAGAGACCCAGTACTTC. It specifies CASSYSLGHQETQYF.

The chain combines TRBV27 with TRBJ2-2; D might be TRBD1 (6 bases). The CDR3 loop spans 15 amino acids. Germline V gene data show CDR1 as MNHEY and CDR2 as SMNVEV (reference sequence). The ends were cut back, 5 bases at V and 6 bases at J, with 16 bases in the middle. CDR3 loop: CASSPQGMLAGELFF. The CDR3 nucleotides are TGTGCCAGCAGTCCACAGGGAATGTTGGCCGGGGAGCTGTTTTTT.

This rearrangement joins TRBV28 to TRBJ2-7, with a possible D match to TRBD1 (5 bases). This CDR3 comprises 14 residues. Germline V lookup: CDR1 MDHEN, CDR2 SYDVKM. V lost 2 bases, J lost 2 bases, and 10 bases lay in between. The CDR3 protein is CASSLIGAAYEQYF. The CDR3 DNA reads TGTGCCAGCAGTTTAATAGGGGCCGCCTACGAGCAGTACTTC.

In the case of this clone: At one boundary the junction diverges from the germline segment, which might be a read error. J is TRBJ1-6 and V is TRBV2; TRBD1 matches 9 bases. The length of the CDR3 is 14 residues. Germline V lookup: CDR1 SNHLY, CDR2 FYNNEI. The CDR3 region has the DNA TGTGCCAACAGTGCGGGGACAGGGTTGTCACCCCTCCACTTT. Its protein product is CANSAGTGLSPLHF.

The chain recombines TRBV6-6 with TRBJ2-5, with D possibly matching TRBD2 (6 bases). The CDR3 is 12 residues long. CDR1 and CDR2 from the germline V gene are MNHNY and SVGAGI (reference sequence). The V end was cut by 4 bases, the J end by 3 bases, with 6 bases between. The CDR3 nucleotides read TGTGCCAGCAGTTCGGGGGAAGAGACCCAGTACTTC. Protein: CASSSGEETQYF.

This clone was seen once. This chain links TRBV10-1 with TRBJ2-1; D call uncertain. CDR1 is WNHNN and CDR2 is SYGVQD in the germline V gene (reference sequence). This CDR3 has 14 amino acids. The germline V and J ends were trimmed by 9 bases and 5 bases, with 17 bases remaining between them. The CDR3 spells CASPGPSPNNEQFF. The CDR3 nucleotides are TGCGCCAGTCCCGGGCCTAGTCCGAACAATGAGCAGTTCTTC.

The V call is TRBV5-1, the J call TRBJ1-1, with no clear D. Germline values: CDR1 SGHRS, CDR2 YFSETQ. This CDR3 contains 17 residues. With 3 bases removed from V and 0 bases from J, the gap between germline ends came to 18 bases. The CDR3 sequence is CASSSRPRLGMNTEAFF. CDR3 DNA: TGCGCCAGCAGCTCTCGGCCCAGGTTGGGCATGAACACTGAAGCTTTCTTT.

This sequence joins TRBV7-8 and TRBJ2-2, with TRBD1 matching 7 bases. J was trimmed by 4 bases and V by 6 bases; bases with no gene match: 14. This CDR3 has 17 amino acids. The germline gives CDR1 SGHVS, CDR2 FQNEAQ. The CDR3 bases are TGTGCCAGCAGTCCCCCCGAGCCACAGGGGATCACCGGGGAGCTGTTTTTT. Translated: CASSPPEPQGITGELFF.

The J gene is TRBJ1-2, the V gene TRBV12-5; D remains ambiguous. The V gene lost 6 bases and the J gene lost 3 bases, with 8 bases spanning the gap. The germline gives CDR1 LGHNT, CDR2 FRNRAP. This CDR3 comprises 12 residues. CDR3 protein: CASGRFDYGYTF. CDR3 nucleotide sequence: TGTGCTAGTGGACGATTCGACTATGGCTACACCTTC. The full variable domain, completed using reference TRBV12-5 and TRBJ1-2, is DARVTQTPRHKVTEMGQEVTMRCQPILGHNTVFWYRQTMMQGLELLAYFRNRAPLDDSGMPKDRFSAEMPDATLATLKIQPSEPRDSAVYFCASGRFDYGYTFGSGTRLTVV.

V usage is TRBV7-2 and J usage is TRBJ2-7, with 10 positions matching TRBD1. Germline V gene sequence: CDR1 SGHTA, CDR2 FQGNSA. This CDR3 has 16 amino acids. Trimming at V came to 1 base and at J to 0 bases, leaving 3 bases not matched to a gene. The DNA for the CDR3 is TGTGCCAGCAGCTTAGGGACAGGGGGTCCCTCCTACGAGCAGTACTTC. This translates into CASSLGTGGPSYEQYF.

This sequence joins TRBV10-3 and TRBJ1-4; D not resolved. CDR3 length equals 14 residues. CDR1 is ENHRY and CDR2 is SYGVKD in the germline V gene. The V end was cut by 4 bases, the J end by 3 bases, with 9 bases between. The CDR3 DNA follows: TGTGCCATCAGTGGGGCGGGATCTAATGAAAAACTGTTTTTT. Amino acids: CAISGAGSNEKLFF.

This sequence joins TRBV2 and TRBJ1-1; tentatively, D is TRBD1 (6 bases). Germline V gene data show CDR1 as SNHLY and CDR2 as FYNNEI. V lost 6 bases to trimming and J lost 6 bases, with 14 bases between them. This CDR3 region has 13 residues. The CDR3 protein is CASSLEEGAEAFF. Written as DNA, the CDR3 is TGTGCCAGCAGCTTAGAGGAGGGGGCTGAAGCTTTCTTT.

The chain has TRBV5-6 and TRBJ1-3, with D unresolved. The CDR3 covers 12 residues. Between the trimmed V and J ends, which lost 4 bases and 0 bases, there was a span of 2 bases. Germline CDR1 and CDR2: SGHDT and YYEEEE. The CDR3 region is CASSGSGNTIYF. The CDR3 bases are TGTGCCAGCAGCGGCTCTGGAAACACCATATATTTT. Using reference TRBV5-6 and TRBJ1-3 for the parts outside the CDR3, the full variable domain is DAGVTQSPTHLIKTRGQQVTLRCSPKSGHDTVSWYQQALGQGPQFIFQYYEEEERQRGNFPDRFSGHQFPNYSSELNVNALLLGDSALYLCASSGSGNTIYFGEGSWLTVV.

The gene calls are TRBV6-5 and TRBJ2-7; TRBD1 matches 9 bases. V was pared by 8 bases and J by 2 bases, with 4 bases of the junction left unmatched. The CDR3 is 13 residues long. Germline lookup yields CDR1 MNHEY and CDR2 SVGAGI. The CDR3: CASWRTGAYEQYF. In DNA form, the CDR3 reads TGTGCCAGCTGGAGGACAGGGGCCTACGAGCAGTACTTC.

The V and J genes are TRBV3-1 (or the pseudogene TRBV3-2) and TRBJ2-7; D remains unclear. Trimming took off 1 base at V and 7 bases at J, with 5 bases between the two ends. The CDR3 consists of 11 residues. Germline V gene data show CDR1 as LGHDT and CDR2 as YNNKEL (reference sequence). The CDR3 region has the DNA TGTGCCAGCAGCCAAGGGTGGGAGCAGTACTTC. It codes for CASSQGWEQYF.

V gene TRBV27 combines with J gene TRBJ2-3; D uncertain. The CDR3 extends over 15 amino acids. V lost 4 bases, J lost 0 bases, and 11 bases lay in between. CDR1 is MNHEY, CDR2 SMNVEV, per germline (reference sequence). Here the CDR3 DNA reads TGTGCCAGCAGTTCCCCGGGTCCTAGCACAGATACGCAGTATTTT. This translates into CASSSPGPSTDTQYF.

The CDR3 nucleotides are TGCAGCGTTGAAGCCAGGAGGAGGACTGAAGCTTTCTTT. Translating it yields CSVEARRRTEAFF. V and J are TRBV29-1 and TRBJ1-1; D is unclear. The CDR3 is 13 residues long. The germline V and J ends were trimmed by 1 base and 5 bases, with 11 bases remaining between them. Germline CDR1 is SQVTM and CDR2 is ANQGSEA.

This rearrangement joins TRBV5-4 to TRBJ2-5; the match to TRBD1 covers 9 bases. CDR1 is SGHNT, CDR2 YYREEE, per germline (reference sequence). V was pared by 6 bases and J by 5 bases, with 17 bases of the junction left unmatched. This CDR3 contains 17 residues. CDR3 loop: CASNFGTGLFKVETQYF. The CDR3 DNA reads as TGTGCCAGCAACTTCGGGACAGGGCTTTTTAAAGTGGAGACCCAGTACTTC.